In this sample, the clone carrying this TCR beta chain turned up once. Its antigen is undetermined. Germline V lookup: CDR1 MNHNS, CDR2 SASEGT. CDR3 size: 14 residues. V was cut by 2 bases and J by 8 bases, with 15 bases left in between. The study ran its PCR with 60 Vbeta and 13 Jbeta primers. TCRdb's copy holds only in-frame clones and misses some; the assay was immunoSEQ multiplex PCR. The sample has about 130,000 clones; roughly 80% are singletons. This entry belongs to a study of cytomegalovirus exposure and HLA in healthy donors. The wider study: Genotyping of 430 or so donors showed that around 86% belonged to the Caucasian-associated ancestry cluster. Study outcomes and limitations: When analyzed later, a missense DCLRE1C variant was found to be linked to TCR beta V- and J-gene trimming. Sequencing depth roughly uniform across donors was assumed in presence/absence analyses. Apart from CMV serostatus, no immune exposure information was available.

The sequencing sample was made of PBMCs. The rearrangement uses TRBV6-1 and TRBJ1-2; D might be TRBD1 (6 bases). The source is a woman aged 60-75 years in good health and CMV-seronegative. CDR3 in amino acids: CASSERMRGTGYTF. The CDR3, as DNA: TGTGCCAGCAGTGAAAGGATGAGGGGGACCGGCTACACCTTC.